The present T cell receptor (beta chain) was sequenced within a study of beta chain features in type 1 diabetes. About the research overall: Healthy donors, compared against patients, showed similar age, gender and cell yields. General study findings and limits: There were fewer insertions and more deletions at the VDJ junctions of type 1 diabetes patients. Among all four CD4+ subsets, Type 1 diabetes patients had TCRB CDR3s that were moderately but significantly shorter. In these data, an HLA type influence on TCRB rearrangement remained unresolved.

Investigators reverse transcribed all isolated RNA, so they sequenced expressed TCRB transcripts. Assay: immunoSEQ multiplex PCR; the TCRdb copy retains only in-frame clones and omits some. The sample has 150,000 to 200,000 clones; roughly 60% are singletons. A sort by CD45RO/CCR7/CD25/CD127/CD95/CD27 yielded CD4+ naive, central memory, regulatory and stem cell-like memory cells. Only one count was recorded for this clone. Its antigen is currently unknown. This receptor was obtained from a man aged 30 to 39 with type 1 diabetes. Sequencing was done on a sample of naive CD4+ T cells from blood.

CDR3 sequence: CASSFEDRVGEAFF. CDR3 DNA: TGTGCCAGCAGCTTTGAGGACAGGGTTGGTGAAGCTTTCTTT. The chain is built from TRBV7-9 and TRBJ1-1; 8 nucleotides agree with TRBD1. V lost 3 bases and J lost 7; bases outside the gene matches: 7. Germline CDR1 is SEHNR and CDR2 is FQNEAQ (reference sequence). The CDR3 has 14 amino acids. The full variable domain, completed using reference TRBV7-9 and TRBJ1-1, is DTGVSQNPRHKITKRGQNVTFRCDPISEHNRLYWYRQTLGQGPEFLTYFQNEAQLEKSRLLSDRFSAERPKGSFSTLEIQRTEQGDSAMYLCASSFEDRVGEAFFGQGTRLTVV.